This T cell receptor (beta chain) is from a study of shared clonotypes between healthy human individuals. General study results and limits: Approximately 5% was the fraction of naive CD4 clonotypes found shared across several donors.

A split of CD4+ cells into CD45RA+ naive and CD45RA-negative memory subsets was performed. This table comes from immunoSEQ multiplex PCR, and its TCRdb copy is limited to in-frame clones, with some not included. The table includes roughly 1,500,000 clones, 98% detected once. With regard to this clone: Antigen: not known.

The CDR3 runs to 15 residues. Germline V gene lookup returns CDR1 MNHEY and CDR2 SMNVEV (reference sequence). V was clipped by 3 bases and J by 7 bases; unmatched bases: 8. The V and J genes are TRBV27 and TRBJ2-7, with 11 bases aligning to TRBD1. The sequenced material came from naive CD4+ T cells sorted from blood. As to subset: CD45RA+ positively selected. The clonotype was recovered from a young man in good health. CDR3 sequence reads: CASSFSPDRGLEQYF. The CDR3 bases are TGTGCCAGCAGTTTTTCCCCGGACAGGGGGCTGGAGCAGTACTTC.